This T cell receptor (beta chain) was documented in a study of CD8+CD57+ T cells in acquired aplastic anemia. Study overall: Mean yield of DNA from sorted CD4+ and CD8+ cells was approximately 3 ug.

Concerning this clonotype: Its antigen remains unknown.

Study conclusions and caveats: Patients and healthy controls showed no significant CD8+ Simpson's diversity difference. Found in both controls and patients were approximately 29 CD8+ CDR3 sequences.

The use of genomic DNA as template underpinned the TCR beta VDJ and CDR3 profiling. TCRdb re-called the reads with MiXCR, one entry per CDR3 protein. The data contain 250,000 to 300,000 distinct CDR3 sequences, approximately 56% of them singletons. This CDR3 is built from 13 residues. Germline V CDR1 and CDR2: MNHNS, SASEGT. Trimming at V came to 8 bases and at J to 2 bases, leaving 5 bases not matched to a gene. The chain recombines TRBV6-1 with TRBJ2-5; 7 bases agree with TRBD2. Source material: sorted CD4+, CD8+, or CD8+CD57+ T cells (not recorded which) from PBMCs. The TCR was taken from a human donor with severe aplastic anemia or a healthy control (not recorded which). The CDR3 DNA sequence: TGTGCCAGCGGGGGGGTATATCAAGAGACCCAGTACTTC. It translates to CASGGVYQETQYF.